This T cell receptor beta chain is drawn from a study of T cell changes during pregnancy in multiple sclerosis. Sequencing was performed with immunoSEQ multiplex PCR; in TCRdb, only in-frame clones are kept and a portion is missing. The sample lists approximately 99,000 clones; approximately 93% were seen once. Looked up from germline, CDR1 is MNHNS and CDR2 is SASEGT. The CDR3 contains 13 residues. The V segment lost 6 bases and the J segment 4 bases; nucleotides outside the gene matches: 5. The chain links TRBV6-1 to TRBJ2-7; 8 bases line up with TRBD1. This TCR derives from a female donor with multiple sclerosis, enrolled in a pregnancy study. The sequencing here drew on peripheral blood, taken after pregnancy. The CDR3 sequence is CASRQGVAYEQYF. The DNA for the CDR3 is TGTGCCAGCAGACAGGGGGTAGCATACGAGCAGTACTTC.